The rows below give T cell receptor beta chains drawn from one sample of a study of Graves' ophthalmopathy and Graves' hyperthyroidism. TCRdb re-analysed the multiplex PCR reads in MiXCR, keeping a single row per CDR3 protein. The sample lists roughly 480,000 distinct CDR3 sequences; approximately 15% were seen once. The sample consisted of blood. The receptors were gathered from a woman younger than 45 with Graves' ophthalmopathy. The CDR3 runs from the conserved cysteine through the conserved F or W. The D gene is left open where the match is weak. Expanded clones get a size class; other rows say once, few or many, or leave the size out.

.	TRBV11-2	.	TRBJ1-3	TGTGCCAGCACCCGGTGGGGTTGGGACACCATATATTTT	CASTRWGWDTIYF
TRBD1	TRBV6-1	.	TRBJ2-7	TGTGCCAGCAGTGAGGGACAGCGGTCCTACGAGCAGTACTTC	CASSEGQRSYEQYF
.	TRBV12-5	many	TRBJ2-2	TGTGCTAGTGGTTTAGGGGTTACCGGGGAGCTGTTTTTT	CASGLGVTGELFF
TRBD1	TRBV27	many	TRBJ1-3	TGTGCCAGCAGTTTGGGACAGGGAACGGACACCATATATTTT	CASSLGQGTDTIYF
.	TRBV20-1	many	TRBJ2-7	TGCAGTGCTAGGGGGGGTGGCAGGGTCGATGATCGTGGCGAGCAGTACTTC	CSARGGGRVDDRGEQYF
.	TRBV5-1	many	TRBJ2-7	TGCGCCAGCAGCTTGGTGCCAGACCCATACGAGCAGTACTTC	CASSLVPDPYEQYF
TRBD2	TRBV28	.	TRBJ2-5	TGTGCCAGCAGCCAAACCCCCCCGCTAGCGGGAGTTGGTGGGACCCAGTACTTC	CASSQTPPLAGVGGTQYF
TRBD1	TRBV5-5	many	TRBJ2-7	TGTGCCAGCAGCTTGGACCCTCAGGGGGCATCCTACGAGCAGTACTTC	CASSLDPQGASYEQYF
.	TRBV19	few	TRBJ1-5	TGTGCCAGTAGTATAGTGCCCTTAGAGGGTCAGCCCCAGCATTTT	CASSIVPLEGQPQHF
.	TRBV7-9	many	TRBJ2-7	TGTGCCAGCGGTGGCGATTTCTACGAGCAGTACTTC	CASGGDFYEQYF
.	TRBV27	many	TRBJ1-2	TGTGCCAGCAGTTTGGGTGGGGTGGGCTACACCTTC	CASSLGGVGYTF
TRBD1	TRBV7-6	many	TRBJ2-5	TGTGCCAGCAGCAAGGGACAGGGGCAGGGAGAGACCCAGTACTTC	CASSKGQGQGETQYF
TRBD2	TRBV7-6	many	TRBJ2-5	TGTGCCAGCAGACTAACTAGCGGGAGGCTGGATTGGACCCAGTACTTC	CASRLTSGRLDWTQYF
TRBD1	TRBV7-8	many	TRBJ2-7	TGTGCCAGCAGCACGTACAGGGGTGCCGGCGAGCAGTACTTC	CASSTYRGAGEQYF
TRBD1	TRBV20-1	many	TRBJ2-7	TGCAGTGCCGGGGGGGGACAGGGGGGCAACGAGCAGTACTTC	CSAGGGQGGNEQYF
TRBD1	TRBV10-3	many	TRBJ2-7	TGTGCCATCAGGGACAGGGGCTCCTACGAGCAGTACTTC	CAIRDRGSYEQYF
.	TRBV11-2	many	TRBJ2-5	TGTGCCAGCAGCCGAACTACGGAGACCCAGTACTTC	CASSRTTETQYF
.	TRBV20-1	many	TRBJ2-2	TGCAGTGCTAGAGTCCTGAGGGGAAGGACCGGGGAGCTGTTTTTT	CSARVLRGRTGELFF
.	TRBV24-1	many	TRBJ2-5	TGTGCCACCAGTGATCCGGGACAATGGGAGACCCAGTACTTC	CATSDPGQWETQYF
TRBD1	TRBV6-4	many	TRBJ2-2	TGTGCCAGCAGACAGGGACAGGCGGCCGGGGAGCTGTTTTTT	CASRQGQAAGELFF
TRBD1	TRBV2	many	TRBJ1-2	TGTGCCAGCAGTGAGGCACAGGGGGTTTATGGCTACACCTTC	CASSEAQGVYGYTF
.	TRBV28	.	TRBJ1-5	TGTGCCCTCCAAGGAGGGGTGGGACAGCCCCAGCATTTT	CALQGGVGQPQHF
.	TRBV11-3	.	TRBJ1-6	TGTGCCAGCAGCGCGGGACGGAGTAATTCACCCCTCCACTTT	CASSAGRSNSPLHF
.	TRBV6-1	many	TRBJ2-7	TGTGCCAGCAGTGAAAAAGTGGCCCTCTGGGCCGGCAACGAGCAGTACTTC	CASSEKVALWAGNEQYF
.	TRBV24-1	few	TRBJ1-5	TGTGCCACCAGTGCCAGGGGCGGTAGCAATCAGCCCCAGCATTTT	CATSARGGSNQPQHF
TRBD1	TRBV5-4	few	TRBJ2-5	TGTGCCAGCAGCGTGGGACAGGGTATGGAGACCCAGTACTTC	CASSVGQGMETQYF
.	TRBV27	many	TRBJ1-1	TGTGCCAGCAGTTTATCTGCCGGGACGGAAGCTTTCTTT	CASSLSAGTEAFF
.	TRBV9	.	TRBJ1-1	TGTGCCAGCAGCGCCAGACTGCTTGGCACTGAAGCTTTCTTT	CASSARLLGTEAFF
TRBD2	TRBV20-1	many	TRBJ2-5	TGCAGTGCCGGCGGGGGGCAAGAGACCCAGTACTTC	CSAGGGQETQYF
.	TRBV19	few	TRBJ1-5	TGTGCCAGTAAGAATCGAGGCTACAATCAGCCCCAGCATTTT	CASKNRGYNQPQHF
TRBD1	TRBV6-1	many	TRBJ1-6	TGTGCCAGCAACCAGAGACAGGGAGTCTATAATTCACCCCTCCACTTT	CASNQRQGVYNSPLHF
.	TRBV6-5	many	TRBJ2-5	TGTGCCAGCAGACGGGGCCTCTGGGAGGAGACCCAGTACTTC	CASRRGLWEETQYF
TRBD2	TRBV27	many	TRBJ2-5	TGTGCCAGCAGTTTAGTAGCGGGAGCCCTAGAGACCCAGTACTTC	CASSLVAGALETQYF
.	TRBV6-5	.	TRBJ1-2	TGTGGCAGCAGTTCCCCTCGGGACGGGAACTATGGCTACACCTTC	CGSSSPRDGNYGYTF
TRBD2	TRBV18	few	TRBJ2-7	TGTGCCAGCTCACCCCGGGAGGGGGTCAGGATCTACGAGCAGTACTTC	CASSPREGVRIYEQYF
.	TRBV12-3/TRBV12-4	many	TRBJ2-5	TGTGCCAGCAGAGCAGGGGTGGGGGAGACCCAGTACTTC	CASRAGVGETQYF
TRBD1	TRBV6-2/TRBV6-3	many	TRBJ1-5	TGTGCCAGCAGTTACGGGACAGAATTCAATCAGCCCCAGCATTTT	CASSYGTEFNQPQHF
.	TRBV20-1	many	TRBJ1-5	TGCAGTGTGTCCCAGGGGAATCAGCCCCAGCATTTT	CSVSQGNQPQHF
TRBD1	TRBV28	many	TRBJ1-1	TGTGCCAGTAGTATGGACAGGGCTGAAGCTTTCTTT	CASSMDRAEAFF
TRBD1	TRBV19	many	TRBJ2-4	TGTGCCAGTAGTATAGGGACAGGGGGCATGCGGGCCAAAAACATTCAGTACTTC	CASSIGTGGMRAKNIQYF
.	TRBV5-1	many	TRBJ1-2	TGCGCCAGCAGCTTTCTCGGGGGCGCGGACTATGGCTACACCTTC	CASSFLGGADYGYTF
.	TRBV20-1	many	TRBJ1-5	TGCAGTGCCAATCCCTTCGGGTATCGGGATCAGCCCCAGCATTTT	CSANPFGYRDQPQHF
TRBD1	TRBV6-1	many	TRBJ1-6	TGTGCCACTCGGGACAGCACGTTATGGTCACCCCTCCACTTT	CATRDSTLWSPLHF
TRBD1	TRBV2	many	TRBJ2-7	TGTGCCAGCAGGTCGCGGGGACAGGGGGTTTACGAGCAGTACTTC	CASRSRGQGVYEQYF
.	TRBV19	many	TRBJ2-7	TGTGCCAGTAGTTTCCGTTTCAGCTCCTACGAGCAGTACTTC	CASSFRFSSYEQYF
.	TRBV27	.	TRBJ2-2	TGTGCCAGCAGTCCCCCCAATGCGGGGGAGCTGTTTTTT	CASSPPNAGELFF
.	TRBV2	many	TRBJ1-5	TGTGCCAGCAGCTGGGACAATCAGCCCCAGCATTTT	CASSWDNQPQHF